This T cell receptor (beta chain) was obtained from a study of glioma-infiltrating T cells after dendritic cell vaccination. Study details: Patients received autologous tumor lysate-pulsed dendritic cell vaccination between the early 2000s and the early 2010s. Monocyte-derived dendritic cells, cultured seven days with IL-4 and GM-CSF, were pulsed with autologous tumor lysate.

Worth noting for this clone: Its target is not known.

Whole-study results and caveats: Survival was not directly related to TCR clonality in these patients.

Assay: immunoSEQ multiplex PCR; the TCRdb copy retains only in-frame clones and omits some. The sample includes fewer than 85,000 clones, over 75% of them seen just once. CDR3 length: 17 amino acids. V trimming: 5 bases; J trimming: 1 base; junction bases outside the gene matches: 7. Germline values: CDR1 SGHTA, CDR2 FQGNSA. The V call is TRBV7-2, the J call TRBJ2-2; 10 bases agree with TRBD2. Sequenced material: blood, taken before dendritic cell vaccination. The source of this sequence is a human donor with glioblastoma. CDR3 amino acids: CASSRGLAVLNTGELFF. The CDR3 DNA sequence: TGTGCCAGCAGCCGAGGACTAGCGGTGTTGAACACCGGGGAGCTGTTTTTT.